A selection of T cell receptor beta chains follows, all from one sample in a study of CD8 T cells in ankylosing spondylitis. Each CDR3 protein gets one entry after TCRdb re-called the 5' RACE reads with MiXCR. The sample shows about 250,000 distinct CDR3 sequences, roughly a third of them seen only once. Material for sequencing was blood, either unsorted or a sorted T cell fraction (not recorded which). The receptors stem from a male donor with ankylosing spondylitis or in good health (not recorded which). CDR3s include the opening cysteine and the closing phenylalanine or tryptophan. The D gene is left open where the match is weak. Size tells how often a clone was seen (once, few, many) or the class of an expanded clone, and some rows leave it out.

V gene,clone size,J gene,D gene,CDR3 protein,CDR3 DNA
TRBV7-3,few,TRBJ2-2,TRBD2,CASSPKAGLAGTGLFF,TGTGCCAGCAGCCCAAAAGCGGGACTAGCGGGGACGGGGCTGTTTTTT
TRBV12-3/TRBV12-4,.,TRBJ1-5,.,CASSLGRGLRPSLEPQHF,TGTGCCAGCAGTTTGGGGAGGGGGTTGAGGCCCTCTCTAGAGCCCCAGCATTTT
TRBV10-1,few,TRBJ2-1,TRBD1,CASSEEQGANEQFF,TGCGCCAGCAGTGAGGAACAGGGGGCGAATGAGCAGTTCTTC
TRBV11-2,.,TRBJ2-3,.,CASSLGVRGSTDTQYF,TGTGCCAGCAGCTTAGGCGTCCGGGGAAGCACAGATACGCAGTATTTT
TRBV12-3/TRBV12-4,few,TRBJ1-1,.,CASSLMRGSEAFF,TGTGCCAGCAGTTTAATGAGGGGGAGTGAAGCTTTCTTT
TRBV7-9,.,TRBJ1-6,.,CATLFSTLHF,TGTGCCACCTTATTCTCCACCCTCCACTTT
TRBV29-1,.,TRBJ2-5,TRBD1,CSVRQGAQYF,TGCAGCGTTCGACAGGGGGCCCAGTACTTC
TRBV5-5,few,TRBJ1-1,.,CASSLARRFRTEAFF,TGTGCCAGCAGCTTGGCCCGGCGGTTCAGGACTGAAGCTTTCTTT
TRBV6-1,many,TRBJ2-5,TRBD2,CASRVAGGGETQYF,TGTGCCAGCAGAGTAGCGGGGGGGGGAGAGACCCAGTACTTC
TRBV28,.,TRBJ2-3,.,CATYTPPGTQYF,TGTGCCACCTACACCCCTCCGGGAACGCAGTATTTT
TRBV29-1,few,TRBJ1-2,.,CSVRGNYGYTF,TGCAGCGTCAGGGGTAACTATGGCTACACCTTC
TRBV7-9,.,TRBJ2-1,.,CASTVGQAYNEQFF,TGTGCCAGCACCGTGGGGCAGGCCTACAATGAGCAGTTCTTC
TRBV20-1,few,TRBJ1-2,.,CSVSRPGLLYGYTF,TGCAGTGTATCTAGACCGGGACTCCTCTATGGCTACACCTTC
TRBV28,.,TRBJ2-5,.,CASSSVWETQYF,TGTGCCAGCAGTAGTGTTTGGGAGACCCAGTACTTC